The rows below give T cell receptor beta chains drawn from one sample of a study of T cell responses to AZD1222 COVID-19 vaccine. The table came from immunoSEQ multiplex PCR; TCRdb's copy has only in-frame clones and leaves some out. The sample lists 60,000 to 80,000 clones; around three quarters were seen once. This specimen was peripheral blood, taken 28 days after the second AZD1222 dose. These receptors were obtained from an adult who received the AZD1222 COVID-19 vaccine. Both conserved end residues are part of each CDR3.

V gene	J gene	CDR3 protein
TRBV7-6	TRBJ2-7	CASSALGGPYEQYF
TRBV7-9	TRBJ2-7	CASSLVSVEQYF
TRBV18	TRBJ2-3	CASSLPPDTQYF
TRBV6-1	TRBJ2-1	CASSDRIGIDEGAYNEQFF
TRBV2	TRBJ1-5	CASTRRALNQPQHF
TRBV28	TRBJ2-2	CASSPPGGGELFF
TRBV12-3/TRBV12-4	TRBJ1-1	CASSFWGSEAFF
TRBV19	TRBJ1-1	CASTPRTGTLEAFF
TRBV5-8	TRBJ2-5	CASSFSFAGGQTQYF
TRBV30	TRBJ2-1	CAWSVLELQFF
TRBV29-1	TRBJ2-3	CSVVLGAYTDTQYF
TRBV7-8	TRBJ1-3	CASSVGRSSGNTIYF
TRBV4-3	TRBJ1-1	CASSQRQGLNTEAFF
TRBV19	TRBJ1-1	CASSRQGVTEAFF
TRBV28	TRBJ1-2	CASSLRDRAYTF
TRBV14	TRBJ2-1	CASSQARGGLYNEQFF
TRBV19	TRBJ2-5	CASSEGEGQETQYF
TRBV28	TRBJ1-5	CASKFGGRRNQPQHF
TRBV3-1/TRBV3-2	TRBJ2-3	CASSDSTRRVSTDTQYF
TRBV25-1	TRBJ2-2	CASGRMGAGQGHTGELFF
TRBV25-1	TRBJ2-7	CATGTGDYEQYF
TRBV5-1	TRBJ1-2	CASSYRGLNYGYTF
TRBV3-1/TRBV3-2	TRBJ2-3	CASTALAGGIADTQYF
TRBV30	TRBJ2-3	CAWRGFSSTDTQYF
TRBV2	TRBJ2-1	CASSERSGGYFEQFF
TRBV7-8	TRBJ2-2	CASSMIREIGELFF
TRBV10-2	TRBJ2-3	CASSQTSGSTDTQYF
TRBV7-9	TRBJ1-4	CASSPLRTGRGSEKLFF
TRBV19	TRBJ2-7	CASSMGTGYTYEQYF
TRBV15	TRBJ1-4	CATSRDRATNEKLFF